Following are 28 T cell receptor beta chains from one sample sequenced in a study of memory B cells and T cells in multiple sclerosis. The assay was immunoSEQ multiplex PCR, and TCRdb's table has in-frame clones only and misses some. The table lists about 15,000 clones, 69% of them singletons. The specimen was memory (CD45RO+) CD4+ T cells from blood. These receptors were obtained from a human donor with multiple sclerosis.

The rearrangement joins TRBV7-9 to TRBJ2-7; D is unclear. The germline V gene encodes CDR1 SEHNR and CDR2 FQNEAQ (reference sequence). V lost 1 base and J lost 9, with 16 bases in between. CDR3 length equals 14 residues. CDR3 region: CASSLEGGNGRQYF. Here the CDR3 DNA reads TGTGCCAGCAGCTTAGAAGGCGGCAATGGCAGGCAGTACTTC.

The rearrangement links TRBV6-4 to TRBJ2-2, with D maybe TRBD1 (5 bases). Germline-derived CDR1 and CDR2 are MRHNA and SNTAGT. The germline V and J ends were trimmed by 0 bases and 4 bases, with 9 bases remaining between them. CDR3 length equals 15 residues. CDR3 in DNA: TGTGCCAGCAGTGACTCCCCAGGGCGCACCGGGGAGCTGTTTTTT. Its protein is CASSDSPGRTGELFF.

This chain links TRBV5-1 with TRBJ2-7, with 11 bases lining up with TRBD1. CDR1 and CDR2 from the germline V gene are SGHRS and YFSETQ. The CDR3 is 15 amino acids. Germline trimming cut 4 bases from V and 6 bases from J; bases unmatched to any gene: 9. CDR3 DNA: TGCGCCAGCAGCCCGGAGGGACAGGGGGTTCGCGAGCAGTACTTC. It encodes CASSPEGQGVREQYF.

The chain is built from TRBV6-1 and TRBJ2-1, with 9 bases fitting TRBD2. V was clipped by 10 bases and J by 0 bases; unmatched bases: 4. The CDR3 runs 14 residues. The germline CDR1 and CDR2 sequences are MNHNS and SASEGT. CDR3 DNA: TGTGCCACCGGAGCGGGGGGCTCCTACAATGAGCAGTTCTTC. This sequence encodes CATGAGGSYNEQFF.

By sample share, this clone is medium-sized. V usage is TRBV4-2 and J usage is TRBJ1-5, with 9 bases identical to TRBD1. Per the germline V gene, CDR1 is LGHNA and CDR2 is YNFKEQ. V lost 0 bases, J lost 7 bases, and 13 bases stayed unmatched. CDR3 length: 18 residues. CDR3 DNA: TGTGCCAGCAGCCAAGATTTCCGCCTGGACAGGGGAGTCCAGCCCCAGCATTTT. Translated: CASSQDFRLDRGVQPQHF.

This chain joins TRBV15 and TRBJ2-5; D uncertain. This CDR3 contains 13 residues. CDR1 LNHNV and CDR2 YYDKDF come from the germline V gene (reference sequence). V gave up 0 bases and J gave up 5 bases, with 7 bases separating them. The CDR3 loop is CATSRDRSETQYF. The CDR3 bases are TGTGCCACCAGCAGAGATCGTTCCGAGACCCAGTACTTC.

V is TRBV28 and J is TRBJ2-7; 9 nucleotides line up with TRBD1. The junction had 13 bases not matched to a gene; V was cut back by 6 bases and J by 7 bases. This CDR3 spans 15 amino acids. CDR1 is MDHEN, CDR2 SYDVKM, per germline. The CDR3: CASSTPGQGKNEQYF. DNA for the CDR3: TGTGCCAGCAGCACACCGGGACAGGGCAAAAATGAGCAGTACTTC.

The CDR3 DNA reads as TGTGCCAGCAGGAGGGAGAGGTCCACTGAAGCTTTCTTT. It is translated as CASRRERSTEAFF. This chain links TRBV6-1 with TRBJ1-1; no reliable D call. The germline gives CDR1 MNHNS, CDR2 SASEGT. The CDR3 runs to 13 residues. Trimming cost V 6 bases and J 4 bases, with 12 bases left between them.

The gene calls are TRBV7-9 and TRBJ1-6, with 9 bases identical to TRBD1. The junction had 1 base not matched to a gene; V was cut back by 5 bases and J by 5 bases. This CDR3 has 14 residues. CDR1 SEHNR and CDR2 FQNEAQ come from the germline V gene (reference sequence). CDR3 nucleotide sequence: TGTGCCAGCAGCGGGGACAGGGATAATTCACCCCTCCACTTT. Translated: CASSGDRDNSPLHF.

The chain is built from TRBV5-6 and TRBJ1-2; the D is unclear. CDR3 length: 15 amino acids. Between the trimmed V and J ends, which lost 4 bases and 8 bases, there was a span of 21 bases. Germline CDR1 and CDR2: SGHDT and YYEEEE. The CDR3 loop is CASSPGLVGMGGYTF. The CDR3 DNA reads TGTGCCAGCAGCCCGGGGTTGGTCGGCATGGGAGGCTACACCTTC. Looking up the rest from reference TRBV5-6 and TRBJ1-2 gives the full variable domain: DAGVTQSPTHLIKTRGQQVTLRCSPKSGHDTVSWYQQALGQGPQFIFQYYEEEERQRGNFPDRFSGHQFPNYSSELNVNALLLGDSALYLCASSPGLVGMGGYTFGSGTRLTVV.

The chain is built from TRBV19 and TRBJ1-1; 7 bases fit TRBD1. Germline loops: CDR1 LNHDA, CDR2 SQIVND (reference sequence). The V segment lost 0 bases and the J segment 0 bases; nucleotides outside the gene matches: 4. There are 16 residues in the CDR3. Here the CDR3 DNA reads TGTGCCAGTAGTATAGAGACAGGGTGGATGAACACTGAAGCTTTCTTT. Translating gives CASSIETGWMNTEAFF.

In this sample, this clone turned up once. The chain couples TRBV6-5 to TRBJ1-1; D is uncertain. This CDR3 spans 16 amino acids. Trimming took 2 bases from V and 4 from J, leaving 17 bases between them. Germline-derived CDR1 and CDR2 are MNHEY and SVGAGI. CDR3: CASSYELAARGTEAFF. As DNA, the CDR3 is TGTGCCAGCAGTTACGAGTTGGCAGCACGAGGCACTGAAGCTTTCTTT.

The chain combines TRBV28 with TRBJ2-1, with 7 bases identical to TRBD1. There are 13 residues in the CDR3. V shed 6 bases and J 8 bases; nucleotides not matched to a gene: 7. Germline CDR1 and CDR2: MDHEN and SYDVKM. This CDR3 is CASRPDRVYEQFF. CDR3 coding DNA: TGTGCCAGCAGACCCGACAGGGTGTATGAGCAGTTCTTC.

Points on this clone: Other nucleotide sequences from this sample produce the same CDR3. V and J are TRBV28 and TRBJ1-6, with D maybe TRBD1 (5 bases). This CDR3 region has 16 residues. V dropped 6 bases and J dropped 7 bases, with 19 bases sitting between them. Germline CDR1 MDHEN, CDR2 SYDVKM. The CDR3 loop reads CASSPRSLQANSPLHF. The DNA for the CDR3 is TGTGCCAGCAGCCCCAGGTCGCTACAGGCAAATTCACCCCTCCACTTT.

The chain recombines TRBV13 with TRBJ2-5; TRBD1 matches 10 bases. Germline CDR1 PRHDT, CDR2 FYEKMQ (reference sequence). V shed 4 bases, J shed 2 bases, and the junction held 13 bases outside the gene matches. The CDR3 is 18 residues long. The CDR3 DNA sequence: TGTGCCAGCAGCTCCCGATACGGACAGGGGGTGGGTCAAGAGACCCAGTACTTC. Translating gives CASSSRYGQGVGQETQYF. The full variable domain, in which reference TRBV13 and TRBJ2-5 provide the parts outside the CDR3, is AAGVIQSPRHLIKEKRETATLKCYPIPRHDTVYWYQQGPGQDPQFLISFYEKMQSDKGSIPDRFSAQQFSDYHSELNMSSLELGDSALYFCASSSRYGQGVGQETQYFGPGTRLLVL.

This clone was counted a few times. The J gene is TRBJ1-1, the V gene TRBV28; tentatively, D is TRBD1 (6 bases). Germline assignment: CDR1 MDHEN and CDR2 SYDVKM. Trimming took 6 bases from V and 1 from J, leaving 12 bases between them. The length of the CDR3 is 14 residues. In DNA, the CDR3 is TGTGCCAGCAGACTCCAGGGGAGGAACACTGAAGCTTTCTTT. Translated: CASRLQGRNTEAFF.

CDR3 protein: CASSLDAVGGKETQYF. DNA of the CDR3: TGCGCCAGCAGCTTGGACGCCGTAGGCGGTAAAGAGACCCAGTACTTC. The chain is built from TRBV5-1 and TRBJ2-5, with D hard to call. The CDR3 is 16 residues long. The V gene's germline CDR1 is SGHRS and CDR2 YFSETQ. Trimming pared 0 bases from V and 3 bases from J, leaving 15 bases between. Looking up the rest from reference TRBV5-1 and TRBJ2-5 gives the full variable domain: KAGVTQTPRYLIKTRGQQVTLSCSPISGHRSVSWYQQTPGQGLQFLFEYFSETQRNKGNFPGRFSGRQFSNSRSEMNVSTLELGDSALYLCASSLDAVGGKETQYFGPGTRLLVL.

This chain connects TRBV2 to TRBJ2-3; weak D call: TRBD1 (6 bases). The CDR3 sequence is 13 residues long. V lost 5 bases and J lost 5, with 11 bases in between. Per the germline V gene, CDR1 is SNHLY and CDR2 is FYNNEI. The CDR3 DNA sequence: TGTGCCAGCAGTAGATCACAGGGAGATACGCAGTATTTT. Amino acid sequence: CASSRSQGDTQYF.

The chain is built from TRBV10-1 and TRBJ1-1, with a tentative D call TRBD1 (5 bases). The CDR3 loop spans 13 amino acids. CDR1 is WNHNN and CDR2 is SYGVQD in the germline V gene (reference sequence). V was trimmed by 3 bases and J by 7 bases, leaving 12 bases between them. The CDR3 loop reads CASSEFGGSEAFF. In nucleotides, the CDR3 is TGCGCCAGCAGTGAATTCGGGGGAAGTGAAGCTTTCTTT.

The V and J genes are TRBV30 and TRBJ1-3; the D is unclear. CDR3 length: 12 residues. Trimming took 6 bases from V and 0 from J, leaving 6 bases between them. Germline V lookup: CDR1 GTSNPN, CDR2 SVGIG (reference sequence). The CDR3, as DNA: TGTGCCTGCCCACACTCTGGAAACACCATATATTTT. This codes for CACPHSGNTIYF.

The chain uses TRBV7-8 and TRBJ1-3, with D unresolved. The ends were cut back, 1 base at V and 0 bases at J, with 16 bases in the middle. The CDR3 length is 18 residues. The germline V gene encodes CDR1 SGHVS and CDR2 FQNEAQ. For the CDR3, the DNA is TGTGCCAGCAGCTTAGTGTTGTTGTCCGGTGTCTCTGGAAACACCATATATTTT. It specifies CASSLVLLSGVSGNTIYF.

As to this clone: At the DNA level, this CDR3 is encoded by other sequences in the same sample as well. The chain has TRBV5-1 and TRBJ2-3; a possible D gene is TRBD2 (5 bases). Germline lookup yields CDR1 SGHRS and CDR2 YFSETQ. V was shortened by 1 base and J by 0 bases, with 9 bases between the two germline ends. This CDR3 comprises 15 residues. This CDR3 reads CASSLRGLSTDTQYF. In DNA form, the CDR3 reads TGCGCCAGCAGCTTGAGAGGGCTCAGCACAGATACGCAGTATTTT.

The V call is TRBV15, the J call TRBJ2-5; TRBD1 aligns across 11 bases. V gave up 1 base and J gave up 4 bases; unmatched junction bases: 5. Germline V gene lookup returns CDR1 LNHNV and CDR2 YYDKDF (reference sequence). This CDR3 region has 16 residues. The CDR3 is CATSRAGQGAGETQYF. In DNA, the CDR3 is TGTGCCACCAGCAGAGCCGGACAGGGGGCGGGAGAGACCCAGTACTTC. The variable domain in full, with the rest retrieved from reference TRBV15 and TRBJ2-5, is DAMVIQNPRYQVTQFGKPVTLSCSQTLNHNVMYWYQQKSSQAPKLLFHYYDKDFNNEADTPDNFQSRRPNTSFCFLDIRSPGLGDTAMYLCATSRAGQGAGETQYFGPGTRLLVL.

V and J are TRBV21-1 and TRBJ1-2; the table's D call TRBD1 went unverified against the DNA. TRBV21-1 is a pseudogene locus. The CDR3 length is 17 residues. CDR3 coding DNA: TGTGCCAGCAGCAAAGGGGGCAGTCCTACCTCTGGCTATGGCTACACCTTC. Protein sequence: CASSKGGSPTSGYGYTF.

The chain has TRBV7-9 and TRBJ1-1; possibly TRBD1 for D (5 bases). CDR1 is SEHNR, CDR2 FQNEAQ, per germline (reference sequence). The CDR3 consists of 16 residues. V was shortened by 4 bases and J by 4 bases, with 19 bases between the two germline ends. CDR3 residues: CASSSGGLGGRTEAFF. In DNA, the CDR3 is TGTGCCAGCAGCTCAGGAGGATTGGGGGGACGCACTGAAGCTTTCTTT.

This chain links TRBV10-2 with TRBJ1-1, with D uncertain. V dropped 1 base and J dropped 3 bases, with 6 bases sitting between them. Per germline, CDR1 WSHSY and CDR2 SAAADI. The CDR3 consists of 13 residues. CDR3 region: CASSEWQDTEAFF. CDR3 coding DNA: TGCGCCAGCAGTGAGTGGCAAGACACTGAAGCTTTCTTT.

The chain links TRBV19 to TRBJ2-7; perhaps TRBD1 as D (6 bases). Trimming removed 4 bases at V and 5 bases at J, with 18 bases between. Germline assignment: CDR1 LNHDA and CDR2 SQIVND (reference sequence). The CDR3 consists of 15 residues. The CDR3, as DNA: TGTGCCAGTAGTAGAGGGACCGAGGGGGTCAACGAGCAGTACTTC. Protein sequence: CASSRGTEGVNEQYF.

This chain uses TRBV5-1 with TRBJ2-3; TRBD2 matches at 11 bases. J gave up 0 bases and V 8 bases, and 2 bases lay outside the gene matches. Germline CDR1 SGHRS, CDR2 YFSETQ. This CDR3 has 14 residues. For the CDR3, the DNA is TGCGCCAGTAGGACTAGCGGGAGCACAGATACGCAGTATTTT. Its protein product is CASRTSGSTDTQYF. Filled out from reference TRBV5-1 and TRBJ2-3, the complete variable domain reads KAGVTQTPRYLIKTRGQQVTLSCSPISGHRSVSWYQQTPGQGLQFLFEYFSETQRNKGNFPGRFSGRQFSNSRSEMNVSTLELGDSALYLCASRTSGSTDTQYFGPGTRLTVL.